These 2 T cell receptor beta chains share one sample of origin, sequenced in a study of cytomegalovirus exposure and HLA in healthy donors (dated by TCRdb to the late 2010s). Library generation was performed with the immunoSEQ multiplex PCR assay. For the multiplex PCR, a mixture combining 60 forward primers for TCR Vbeta segments and 13 reverse primers for TCR Jbeta segments was used. TCRdb holds this immuneACCESS table with in-frame rearrangements only. Some clones are missing; in checked studies, unresolved V genes explain under half, and the rest has no known cause. This sample has 150,000 to 200,000 clones in its table, and 68% of those were observed once. 1.4% to 1.5% of the sample lies in the top ten. The sequencing input was PBMCs. The source of these receptors is a man aged 45-65 years in good health and CMV-seronegative.

The rearrangement links TRBV5-1 to TRBJ1-5; TRBD1 matches at 9 bases. This CDR3 spans 15 amino acids. The J segment lost 3 bases and the V segment lost 4 bases, leaving 5 bases of the junction unmatched. Germline CDR1 reads SGHRS; CDR2 reads YFSETQ. CDR3 sequence: CASSEWTGVNQPQHF. As DNA, the CDR3 is TGCGCCAGCAGCGAGTGGACAGGGGTCAATCAGCCCCAGCATTTT.

The chain employs TRBV6-5 and TRBJ1-5; 7 bases line up with TRBD1. With 2 bases clipped from V and 0 bases from J, the junction kept 1 base outside the gene matches. Germline V lookup: CDR1 MNHEY, CDR2 SVGAGI. CDR3 length: 15 residues. The CDR3 protein is CASSYTGASNQPQHF. CDR3 bases: TGTGCCAGCAGTTACACAGGGGCTAGCAATCAGCCCCAGCATTTT.